Listed here is a single TCR beta chain. No antigen is known for it. 13 Jbeta primers and 60 Vbeta primers were used for the PCR. Method: immunoSEQ multiplex PCR; TCRdb's copy keeps in-frame clones and lacks some. The table lists about 160,000 clones, roughly four fifths of them singletons. The sample is drawn from a study of cytomegalovirus exposure and HLA in healthy donors. Whole-study results and caveats: In a later analysis, V- and J-gene trimming of beta chains associated with a DCLRE1C missense variant, replicated independently.

In germline, CDR1 is LNHDA, CDR2 SQIVND (reference sequence). V shed 4 bases and J shed 9 bases, with 19 bases lying between them. The CDR3 sequence is 15 residues long. J is TRBJ2-1 and V is TRBV19; the D gene is possibly TRBD2 (6 bases). The sample was PBMCs. The receptor's source is a man in his fifties in good health and CMV-seropositive. The chain's CDR3 is CASSTGPPGGVEQFF. Here the CDR3 DNA reads TGTGCCAGTAGTACGGGTCCCCCCGGAGGGGTTGAGCAGTTCTTC.